This is a list of T cell receptor beta chains from one sample in a study of PD-1 blockade in mismatch repair-deficient tumors. Method: immunoSEQ multiplex PCR; TCRdb's copy keeps in-frame clones and lacks some. The sample holds 75,000 to 85,000 clones; more than 65% are singletons and the top ten take around 2.7%. This material consisted of peripheral blood, taken 12 weeks after starting pembrolizumab. These receptors were collected from an adult with mismatch repair-deficient cancer. The CDR3 runs from the conserved cysteine through the conserved F or W. The D gene is left open where the match is weak. Expanded clones are given a class, and other clones once, few, many or no size at all.

few	TRBV7-9	TRBJ2-1	NA	CASSLRGTVVNEQFF	TGTGCCAGCAGCCTACGAGGGACCGTAGTCAATGAGCAGTTCTTC
NA	TRBV15	TRBJ2-3	TRBD2	CATSTFGEGTADTQYF	TGTGCCACCAGCACCTTCGGGGAGGGTACCGCAGATACGCAGTATTTT
NA	TRBV11-2	TRBJ1-3	NA	CASSLVTGVSGNTIYF	TGTGCCAGCAGCTTGGTAACAGGAGTCTCTGGAAACACCATATATTTT
NA	TRBV6-6	TRBJ1-1	NA	CASNRVADTEAFF	TGTGCCAGCAACCGTGTGGCCGACACTGAAGCTTTCTTT
NA	TRBV29-1	TRBJ1-1	NA	CSVETDQPMEAFF	TGCAGCGTTGAAACCGACCAACCCATGGAAGCTTTCTTT
NA	TRBV5-1	TRBJ2-1	NA	CASSLAQGNEQFF	TGCGCCAGCAGCTTGGCACAGGGAAATGAGCAGTTCTTC
NA	TRBV7-9	TRBJ2-5	TRBD2	CASSFSVRRWTSDQETQYF	TGTGCCAGCAGCTTTAGCGTAAGGCGGTGGACTAGCGACCAAGAGACCCAGTACTTC
many	TRBV27	TRBJ1-1	NA	CASSSRRAFF	TGTGCCAGCAGTTCCAGGAGAGCTTTCTTT
NA	TRBV18	TRBJ2-7	NA	CASSLQGIASYEQYF	TGTGCCAGCTCACTCCAGGGTATCGCCTCCTACGAGCAGTACTTC
NA	TRBV2	TRBJ2-5	NA	CASSEGASGAQYF	TGTGCCAGCAGTGAAGGGGCTTCCGGGGCCCAGTACTTC
NA	TRBV11-2	TRBJ2-5	NA	CASSSYQTAQETQYF	TGTGCCAGCAGTTCATACCAGACAGCCCAAGAGACCCAGTACTTC
NA	TRBV7-3	TRBJ2-5	TRBD2	CASSFSSGPQETQYF	TGTGCCAGCAGCTTTTCTAGCGGACCTCAAGAGACCCAGTACTTC
NA	TRBV4-1	TRBJ2-2	NA	CASRRESRTGELFF	TGCGCCAGCAGGCGGGAATCTCGGACCGGGGAGCTGTTTTTT
NA	TRBV14	TRBJ2-7	NA	CASSQVDRYYEQYF	TGTGCCAGCAGCCAGGTCGATAGATACTACGAGCAGTACTTC
NA	TRBV5-6	TRBJ2-2	NA	CASSTRRGPGAGELFF	TGTGCCAGCAGCACTAGGAGGGGGCCCGGGGCCGGGGAGCTGTTTTTT
NA	TRBV28	TRBJ2-3	NA	CASSFRDTQYF	TGTGCCAGCAGTTTCAGGGATACGCAGTATTTT
few	TRBV4-3	TRBJ2-7	NA	CASSQEGWDEQYF	TGCGCCAGCAGCCAAGAAGGGTGGGACGAGCAGTACTTC
NA	TRBV14	TRBJ2-3	TRBD2	CASSQDFAGGLKADTQYF	TGTGCCAGCAGCCAAGATTTCGCGGGGGGACTGAAGGCAGATACGCAGTATTTT
NA	TRBV4-2	TRBJ1-5	NA	CASSPTYDQPQHF	TGTGCCAGCAGCCCCACGTATGATCAGCCCCAGCATTTT
NA	TRBV7-3	TRBJ2-1	TRBD2	CASSLKAGSSYNEQFF	TGTGCCAGCAGCTTGAAAGCGGGATCCTCCTACAATGAGCAGTTCTTC
NA	TRBV4-2	TRBJ2-7	NA	CASSQDEAAGYEQYF	TGTGCCAGCAGCCAAGATGAGGCAGCAGGCTACGAGCAGTACTTC
NA	TRBV27	TRBJ2-1	TRBD1	CASRHKVRDRGLLHYNEQFF	TGTGCCAGCAGACACAAGGTGCGGGACAGGGGGCTACTCCACTACAATGAGCAGTTCTTC
NA	TRBV11-1	TRBJ1-1	NA	CASSIFVNTEAFF	TGTGCCAGCAGCATTTTCGTGAACACTGAAGCTTTCTTT
few	TRBV4-2	TRBJ2-1	TRBD2	CASSPRIKRDDNEQFF	TGTGCCAGCAGCCCCCGGATAAAGCGGGACGACAATGAGCAGTTCTTC
NA	TRBV7-9	TRBJ1-2	NA	CASSLYTNNYGYTF	TGTGCCAGCAGCTTATACACCAATAACTATGGCTACACCTTC
NA	TRBV5-1	TRBJ1-1	NA	CASSLAGGRSTEAFF	TGCGCCAGCAGCTTGGCCGGGGGACGCAGCACTGAAGCTTTCTTT
medium-sized	TRBV12-2	TRBJ2-7	NA	CASRLTSTSSYEQYF	TGTGCAAGTCGCTTAACCTCGACCTCCTCCTACGAGCAGTACTTC
NA	TRBV19	TRBJ2-1	TRBD2	CASSLIPRLAGDAYNEQFF	TGTGCCAGTAGTTTAATACCAAGACTAGCGGGAGACGCCTACAATGAGCAGTTCTTC
NA	TRBV27	TRBJ1-2	TRBD1	CASSELAGGYGYTF	TGTGCCAGCAGCGAATTGGCAGGGGGTTATGGCTACACCTTC
NA	TRBV4-3	TRBJ1-2	TRBD1	CASSGTEGYGYTF	TGCGCCAGCAGTGGGACAGAAGGCTATGGCTACACCTTC
NA	TRBV6-5	TRBJ2-7	TRBD2	CASSYGGLAGAYEQYF	TGTGCCAGCAGTTACGGGGGACTAGCGGGAGCCTACGAGCAGTACTTC
NA	TRBV25-1	TRBJ2-3	TRBD2	CASSGAGVPDTQYF	TGTGCCAGCAGTGGAGCGGGAGTACCAGATACGCAGTATTTT
NA	TRBV28	TRBJ1-2	TRBD1	CASTGQGGRGYTF	TGTGCCAGCACGGGACAGGGGGGTCGAGGCTACACCTTC
NA	TRBV21-1	TRBJ1-4	NA	CASSDSGQGTSNEKLFF	TGTGCCAGCAGCGATTCGGGACAGGGCACCTCTAATGAAAAACTGTTTTTT
NA	TRBV4-2	TRBJ2-2	NA	CASSRESNTGELFF	TGTGCCAGCAGCCGAGAGTCCAACACCGGGGAGCTGTTTTTT
NA	TRBV18	TRBJ1-2	NA	CASSPPGQNSNYGYTF	TGTGCCAGCTCACCGCCGGGGCAGAACTCTAACTATGGCTACACCTTC
few	TRBV9	TRBJ2-2	NA	CASSGPMTGELFF	TGTGCCAGCAGCGGACCGATGACCGGGGAGCTGTTTTTT
NA	TRBV6-5	TRBJ2-1	NA	CASSYSTVRSEQFF	TGTGCCAGCAGTTACTCGACGGTACGGAGCGAGCAGTTCTTC
NA	TRBV5-1	TRBJ2-7	NA	CASSLVGGGGSEQYF	TGCGCCAGCAGCTTGGTCGGGGGAGGAGGTTCCGAGCAGTACTTC
NA	TRBV5-4	TRBJ2-2	NA	CASSQAARNTGELFF	TGTGCCAGCAGTCAAGCGGCCAGGAACACCGGGGAGCTGTTTTTT
once	TRBV9	TRBJ2-3	NA	CASSQSSTDTQYF	TGTGCCAGCAGCCAGTCTAGCACAGATACGCAGTATTTT
NA	TRBV6-6	TRBJ2-7	TRBD1	CASRDRVAYEQYF	TGTGCCAGCCGGGACAGGGTGGCCTACGAGCAGTACTTC
NA	TRBV7-2	TRBJ1-1	NA	CASSLGSRDGPNTEAFF	TGTGCCAGCAGCTTAGGGTCCAGGGATGGACCGAACACTGAAGCTTTCTTT
NA	TRBV6-5	TRBJ1-1	NA	CASSRGRGYAEAFF	TGTGCCAGCAGTCGGGGCAGGGGATATGCTGAAGCTTTCTTT
NA	TRBV11-3	TRBJ2-7	NA	CASSTRAEQYF	TGTGCCAGCAGCACGAGGGCCGAGCAGTACTTC
NA	TRBV18	TRBJ2-7	TRBD1	CASSGAGGASYEQYF	TGTGCCAGCTCGGGGGCAGGGGGCGCCTCCTACGAGCAGTACTTC
once	TRBV27	TRBJ1-1	NA	CASSLFDRNTEAFF	TGTGCCAGCAGTTTATTTGACCGGAACACTGAAGCTTTCTTT
NA	TRBV4-1	TRBJ2-5	NA	CASSQARDHQETQYF	TGCGCCAGCAGCCAAGCCAGGGACCACCAAGAGACCCAGTACTTC